The clone carrying this T cell receptor (beta chain) has ten or more counts. Its target is not known. Germline-derived CDR1 and CDR2 are SGHAT and FQNNGV. CDR3 length equals 16 residues. V was cut by 3 bases and J by 3 bases, with 15 bases left in between. Exclusion followed for patients with uncontrolled infection, other autoimmune disease, pregnancy or lactation. The sample comes from a study of T cells in Graves' hyperthyroidism and ophthalmopathy. Whole-study findings and limits: A model using 13 V-J features told ophthalmopathy apart from stable hyperthyroidism. Most thyroid-expanded clonotypes above 0.001 were also found in blood.

It was RNA transcripts that yielded the amplified TCR beta CDR3 regions. First-round RT-PCR targeting the TCR CDR3 was performed with the HTBI primer set. MiXCR was run by TCRdb on the multiplex PCR reads, yielding one entry per CDR3 protein. The repertoire holds approximately 400,000 distinct CDR3 sequences, with more than 12% as singletons. The sequence was obtained from a man in his fifties with Graves' ophthalmopathy. Sequenced: blood. J is TRBJ2-1 and V is TRBV11-2; tentative D call: TRBD2 (5 bases). The CDR3 spells CASSFGREGLYNEQFF. Written as DNA, the CDR3 is TGTGCCAGCAGCTTTGGGCGCGAGGGCCTCTACAATGAGCAGTTCTTC. Full variable domain (rest looked up from reference TRBV11-2 and TRBJ2-1): EAGVAQSPRYKIIEKRQSVAFWCNPISGHATLYWYQQILGQGPKLLIQFQNNGVVDDSQLPKDRFSAERLKGVDSTLKIQPAKLEDSAVYLCASSFGREGLYNEQFFGPGTRLTVL.